This TCR beta chain was captured in a study of T cell responses to AZD1222 COVID-19 vaccine. General observations from the study: White British donors predominated, females outnumbered males, and clonal diversity was possibly underestimated. Spike-specific TCR breadth and depth rose after two AZD1222 doses. The number of AZD1222 recipients seropositive at baseline was only 5 to 7.

Worth noting for this clone: As yet, its antigen is unknown.

CDR3 length: 15 amino acids. After removal of 5 bases from V and 2 bases from J, the junction contained 6 bases not matched to a gene. Per the germline V gene, CDR1 is LNHDA and CDR2 is SQIVND (reference sequence). The method was immunoSEQ multiplex PCR; TCRdb's version includes in-frame clones alone and lacks a portion of them. The top ten clones hold roughly 2.9% of a sample with about 100,000 clones, approximately 90% of them seen once. This TCR was sampled from an adult in good health. The chain has TRBV19 and TRBJ2-5; 9 bases are a match to TRBD1. Sample: peripheral blood, taken on day 0 of AZD1222 vaccination. The chain's CDR3 is CASSARGQGQETQYF. CDR3 nucleotide sequence: TGTGCCAGTAGTGCTAGGGGACAGGGACAAGAGACCCAGTACTTC.